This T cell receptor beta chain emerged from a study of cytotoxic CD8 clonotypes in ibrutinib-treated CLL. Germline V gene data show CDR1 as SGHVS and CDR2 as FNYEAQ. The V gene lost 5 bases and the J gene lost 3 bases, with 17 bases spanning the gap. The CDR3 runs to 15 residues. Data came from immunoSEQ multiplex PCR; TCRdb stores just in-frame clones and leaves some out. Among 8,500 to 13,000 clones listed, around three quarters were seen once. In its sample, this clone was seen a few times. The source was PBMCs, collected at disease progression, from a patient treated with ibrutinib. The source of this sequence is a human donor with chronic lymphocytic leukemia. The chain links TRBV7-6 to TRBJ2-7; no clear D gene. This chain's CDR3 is CASSLPRGRDYEQYF. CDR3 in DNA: TGTGCCAGCAGCCTGCCCCGCGGCAGAGACTACGAGCAGTACTTC. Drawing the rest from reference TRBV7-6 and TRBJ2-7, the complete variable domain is GAGVSQSPRYKVTKRGQDVALRCDPISGHVSLYWYRQALGQGPEFLTYFNYEAQQDKSGLPNDRFSAERPEGSISTLTIQRTEQRDSAMYRCASSLPRGRDYEQYFGPGTRLTVT.